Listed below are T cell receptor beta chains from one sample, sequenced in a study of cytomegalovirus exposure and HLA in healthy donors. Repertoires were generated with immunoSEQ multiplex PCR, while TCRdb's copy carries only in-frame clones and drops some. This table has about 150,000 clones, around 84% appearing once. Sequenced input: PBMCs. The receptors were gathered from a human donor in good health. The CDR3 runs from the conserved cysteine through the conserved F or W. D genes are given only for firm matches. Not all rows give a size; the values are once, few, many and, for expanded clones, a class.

CDR3 DNA: TGTGCCAGCAGCTGGAGGGGCAGGGGGAAGAACACTGAAGCTTTCTTT
CDR3 protein: CASSWRGRGKNTEAFF
CDR3 length: 16
J gene: TRBJ1-1
D gene: TRBD1
V gene: TRBV5-6
clone size: NA

CDR3 DNA: TGTGCCAGCAGCGCCGGAGGCAGGGGGACATCCTACGAGCAGTACTTC
CDR3 protein: CASSAGGRGTSYEQYF
CDR3 length: 16
J gene: TRBJ2-7
D gene: TRBD1
V gene: TRBV5-4
clone size: few

CDR3 DNA: TGTGCCAGTAGTATAGATGCGTGGACATGGGGTGAGCAGTTCTTC
CDR3 protein: CASSIDAWTWGEQFF
CDR3 length: 15
J gene: TRBJ2-1
D gene: NA
V gene: TRBV19
clone size: NA

CDR3 DNA: TGTGCTAGTGGCCGGGACTTCGACAACTCCTACGAGCAGTACTTC
CDR3 protein: CASGRDFDNSYEQYF
CDR3 length: 15
J gene: TRBJ2-7
D gene: NA
V gene: TRBV12-5
clone size: NA

CDR3 DNA: TGTGCCAGCACCGAAGGACAGCCCAATCAGCCCCAGCATTTT
CDR3 protein: CASTEGQPNQPQHF
CDR3 length: 14
J gene: TRBJ1-5
D gene: NA
V gene: TRBV6-1
clone size: NA

CDR3 DNA: TGCGCCAGCAGCTTCTGCAGCGCGTGCTCTGGAAACACCATATATTTT
CDR3 protein: CASSFCSACSGNTIYF
CDR3 length: 16
J gene: TRBJ1-3
D gene: NA
V gene: TRBV5-1
clone size: NA

CDR3 DNA: TGTGCCAGCAGCTTAGGACTTTCGGGGGGCCGGTATTCCGGGGAGCTGTTTTTT
CDR3 protein: CASSLGLSGGRYSGELFF
CDR3 length: 18
J gene: TRBJ2-2
D gene: NA
V gene: TRBV7-7
clone size: NA

CDR3 DNA: TGTGCCAGCCGGAGGGCGGGAGTACAAGAGACCCAGTACTTC
CDR3 protein: CASRRAGVQETQYF
CDR3 length: 14
J gene: TRBJ2-5
D gene: TRBD2
V gene: TRBV28
clone size: NA

CDR3 DNA: TGTGCCTCATCCCCGGGACAGACCGTACCCTCCTATGGCTACACCTTC
CDR3 protein: CASSPGQTVPSYGYTF
CDR3 length: 16
J gene: TRBJ1-2
D gene: TRBD1
V gene: TRBV28
clone size: NA

CDR3 DNA: TGTGCCAGCAGCGCACAGAGTTTGAACACTGAAGCTTTCTTT
CDR3 protein: CASSAQSLNTEAFF
CDR3 length: 14
J gene: TRBJ1-1
D gene: NA
V gene: TRBV7-2
clone size: NA

CDR3 DNA: TGTGCCAGCAGAGCTGGACTAGCCCACACAGATACGCAGTATTTT
CDR3 protein: CASRAGLAHTDTQYF
CDR3 length: 15
J gene: TRBJ2-3
D gene: TRBD2
V gene: TRBV6-4
clone size: NA

CDR3 DNA: TGCGCCAGCAGTCCTGCCCCGGGACAGGGTTCCTACGAGCAGTACTTC
CDR3 protein: CASSPAPGQGSYEQYF
CDR3 length: 16
J gene: TRBJ2-7
D gene: TRBD1
V gene: TRBV10-1
clone size: NA

CDR3 DNA: TGTGCCAGTAGTATGACGTGGAGTTCAGGGGAGCTGTTTTTT
CDR3 protein: CASSMTWSSGELFF
CDR3 length: 14
J gene: TRBJ2-2
D gene: NA
V gene: TRBV19
clone size: NA

CDR3 DNA: TGTGCCAGTAAACGGGGACAGGGGGCGTTAGGCTACACCTTC
CDR3 protein: CASKRGQGALGYTF
CDR3 length: 14
J gene: TRBJ1-2
D gene: TRBD1
V gene: TRBV6-5
clone size: NA

CDR3 DNA: TGTGCCAGCAGGGGACAGGGTATGAACACTGAAGCTTTCTTT
CDR3 protein: CASRGQGMNTEAFF
CDR3 length: 14
J gene: TRBJ1-1
D gene: TRBD1
V gene: TRBV2
clone size: NA

CDR3 DNA: TGTGCCAGCAGACCGCCGGGACAGAGGAACACTGAAGCTTTCTTT
CDR3 protein: CASRPPGQRNTEAFF
CDR3 length: 15
J gene: TRBJ1-1
D gene: TRBD1
V gene: TRBV6-5
clone size: NA

CDR3 DNA: NA
CDR3 protein: CASTSGLISPYGYTF
CDR3 length: 15
J gene: TRBJ1-2
D gene: NA
V gene: TRBV6-1
clone size: NA

CDR3 DNA: TGTGCCACCAGCAGCGACCCTACCTCTAGCGGGAGCTACGAGCAGTACTTC
CDR3 protein: CATSSDPTSSGSYEQYF
CDR3 length: 17
J gene: TRBJ2-7
D gene: TRBD2
V gene: TRBV15
clone size: NA

CDR3 DNA: TGTGCCACCAGAACCCCTGCGGAGACCACTGAAGCTTTCTTT
CDR3 protein: CATRTPAETTEAFF
CDR3 length: 14
J gene: TRBJ1-1
D gene: NA
V gene: TRBV28
clone size: NA

CDR3 DNA: TGTGCCAGCAGTTTTACTCGACTTGGTCCTCAACCCTTCTATGGCTACACCTTC
CDR3 protein: CASSFTRLGPQPFYGYTF
CDR3 length: 18
J gene: TRBJ1-2
D gene: NA
V gene: TRBV27
clone size: NA

CDR3 DNA: TGTGCCACCAGCAGGGAAACAGGGGGAAGTGACTATGGCTACACCTTC
CDR3 protein: CATSRETGGSDYGYTF
CDR3 length: 16
J gene: TRBJ1-2
D gene: TRBD1
V gene: TRBV15
clone size: NA

CDR3 DNA: TGTGCCAGCAGCCTCGGGACAGGCCTACAAGGAGAGACCCAGTACTTC
CDR3 protein: CASSLGTGLQGETQYF
CDR3 length: 16
J gene: TRBJ2-5
D gene: TRBD1
V gene: TRBV11-2
clone size: NA

CDR3 DNA: TGTGCCAGCTCGCCTTCCCGGGACAGGATACCTGAAGCTTTCTTT
CDR3 protein: CASSPSRDRIPEAFF
CDR3 length: 15
J gene: TRBJ1-1
D gene: TRBD1
V gene: TRBV18
clone size: NA

CDR3 DNA: TGTGCCAGCAGCCCCCCAGGGGGCATGGGTACTGAAGCTTTCTTT
CDR3 protein: CASSPPGGMGTEAFF
CDR3 length: 15
J gene: TRBJ1-1
D gene: TRBD1
V gene: TRBV5-6
clone size: NA

CDR3 DNA: TGTGCCAGCAGCGTTGATCCCGGGACAGCGCAAGAGACCCAGTACTTC
CDR3 protein: CASSVDPGTAQETQYF
CDR3 length: 16
J gene: TRBJ2-5
D gene: TRBD1
V gene: TRBV9
clone size: NA

CDR3 DNA: TGTGCCAGCAGCAAAGAGGGGAACAGGGGGAACACTGAAGCTTTCTTT
CDR3 protein: CASSKEGNRGNTEAFF
CDR3 length: 16
J gene: TRBJ1-1
D gene: TRBD1
V gene: TRBV2
clone size: NA

CDR3 DNA: TGTGCCAGCAGCGTAGAGGACGGAAAAGGAGGTGAAGCTTTCTTT
CDR3 protein: CASSVEDGKGGEAFF
CDR3 length: 15
J gene: TRBJ1-1
D gene: NA
V gene: TRBV9
clone size: NA

CDR3 DNA: TGTGCCAGCAGCTTAGCGAACTCGGGGGAGCTGTTTTTT
CDR3 protein: CASSLANSGELFF
CDR3 length: 13
J gene: TRBJ2-2
D gene: NA
V gene: TRBV7-9
clone size: NA

CDR3 DNA: TGCGCCAGCAGCCAACACGGGACAGGGGATGAAAAACTGTTTTTT
CDR3 protein: CASSQHGTGDEKLFF
CDR3 length: 15
J gene: TRBJ1-4
D gene: TRBD1
V gene: TRBV4-1
clone size: NA

CDR3 DNA: TGTGCCAGCAGTCTTAACAGGGACTATGGCTACACCTTC
CDR3 protein: CASSLNRDYGYTF
CDR3 length: 13
J gene: TRBJ1-2
D gene: NA
V gene: TRBV28
clone size: NA

CDR3 DNA: TGTGCCAGCACCAGGGGCGAGAGCTCCTACGAGCAGTACTTC
CDR3 protein: CASTRGESSYEQYF
CDR3 length: 14
J gene: TRBJ2-7
D gene: NA
V gene: TRBV27
clone size: NA

CDR3 DNA: TGTGCCAGCAGTGAGGGTTTAGGACTGGGCTATGGCTACACCTTC
CDR3 protein: CASSEGLGLGYGYTF
CDR3 length: 15
J gene: TRBJ1-2
D gene: NA
V gene: TRBV6-1
clone size: NA

CDR3 DNA: TGTGCCAGCAGCGTTGGGACAGTTGGCTACGAGCAGTACTTC
CDR3 protein: CASSVGTVGYEQYF
CDR3 length: 14
J gene: TRBJ2-7
D gene: TRBD1
V gene: TRBV7-9
clone size: few

CDR3 DNA: TGCAGTTCAGACAGGGAGTATGAGCAGTTCTTC
CDR3 protein: CSSDREYEQFF
CDR3 length: 11
J gene: TRBJ2-1
D gene: TRBD1
V gene: TRBV20-1
clone size: NA